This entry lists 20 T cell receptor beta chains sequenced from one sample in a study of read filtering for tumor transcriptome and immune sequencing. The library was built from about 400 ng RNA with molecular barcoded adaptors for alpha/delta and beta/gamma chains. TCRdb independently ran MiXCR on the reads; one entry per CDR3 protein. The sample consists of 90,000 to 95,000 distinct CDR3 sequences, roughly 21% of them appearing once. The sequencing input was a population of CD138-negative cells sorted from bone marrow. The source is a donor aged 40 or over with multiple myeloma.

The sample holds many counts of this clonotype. CDR3 residues: CASSDGSYTEAFF. In DNA, the CDR3 is TGTGCCAGCAGTGACGGCTCTTACACTGAAGCTTTCTTT. The chain uses TRBV2 and TRBJ1-1; D gene ambiguous. The germline V gene encodes CDR1 SNHLY and CDR2 FYNNEI. The CDR3 sequence is 13 residues long. V was shortened by 3 bases and J by 3 bases, with 8 bases between the two germline ends.

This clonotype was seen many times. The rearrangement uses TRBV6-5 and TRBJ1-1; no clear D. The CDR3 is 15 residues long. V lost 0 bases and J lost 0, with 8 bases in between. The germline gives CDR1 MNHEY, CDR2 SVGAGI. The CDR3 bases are TGTGCCAGCAGTTACTCGAGTACGGTGAACACTGAAGCTTTCTTT. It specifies CASSYSSTVNTEAFF.

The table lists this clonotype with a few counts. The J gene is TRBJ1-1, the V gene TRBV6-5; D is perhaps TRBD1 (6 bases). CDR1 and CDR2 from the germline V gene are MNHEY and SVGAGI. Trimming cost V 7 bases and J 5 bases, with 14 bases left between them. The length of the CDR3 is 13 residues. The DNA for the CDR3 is TGTGCCAGCAACCGAGCAGGGGATACTGAAGCTTTCTTT. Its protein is CASNRAGDTEAFF.

CDR3: CASTIHRSGNTIYF. CDR3 sequence (DNA): TGTGCCAGCACCATTCACCGCTCTGGAAACACCATATATTTT. V usage is TRBV7-9 and J usage is TRBJ1-3; D gene uncertain. Looked up from germline, CDR1 is SEHNR and CDR2 is FQNEAQ (reference sequence). The CDR3 totals 14 residues. V was shortened by 7 bases and J by 0 bases, with 10 bases between the two germline ends. Together with reference TRBV7-9 and TRBJ1-3, the CDR3 gives the full variable domain: DTGVSQNPRHKITKRGQNVTFRCDPISEHNRLYWYRQTLGQGPEFLTYFQNEAQLEKSRLLSDRFSAERPKGSFSTLEIQRTEQGDSAMYLCASTIHRSGNTIYFGEGSWLTVV.

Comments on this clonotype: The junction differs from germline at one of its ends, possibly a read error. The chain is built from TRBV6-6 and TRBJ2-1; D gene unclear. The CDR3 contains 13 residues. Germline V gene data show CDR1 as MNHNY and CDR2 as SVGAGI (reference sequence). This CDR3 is CASRFLSYHEQFF. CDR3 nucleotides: TGTGCCAGCAGATTCTTATCCTACCATGAGCAGTTCTTC.

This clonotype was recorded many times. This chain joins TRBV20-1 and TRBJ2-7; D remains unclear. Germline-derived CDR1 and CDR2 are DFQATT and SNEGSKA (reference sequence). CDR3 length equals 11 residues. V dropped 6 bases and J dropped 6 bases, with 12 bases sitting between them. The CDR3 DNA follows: TGCAGTGCCTTGGGGTACGTCGAGCAGTACTTC. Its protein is CSALGYVEQYF.

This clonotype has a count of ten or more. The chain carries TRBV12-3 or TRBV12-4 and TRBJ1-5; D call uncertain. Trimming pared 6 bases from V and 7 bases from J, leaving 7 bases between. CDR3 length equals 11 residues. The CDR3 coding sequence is TGTGCCAGCAGCCTACGGCAGCCCCAGCATTTT. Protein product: CASSLRQPQHF.

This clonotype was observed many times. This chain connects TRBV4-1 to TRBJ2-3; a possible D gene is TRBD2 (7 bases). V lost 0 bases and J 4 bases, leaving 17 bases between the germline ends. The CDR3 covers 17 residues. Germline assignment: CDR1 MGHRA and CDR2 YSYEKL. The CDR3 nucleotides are TGCGCCAGCAGCCAAGATCGTGGGGGGGCGGTGCCAGATACGCAGTATTTT. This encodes CASSQDRGGAVPDTQYF.

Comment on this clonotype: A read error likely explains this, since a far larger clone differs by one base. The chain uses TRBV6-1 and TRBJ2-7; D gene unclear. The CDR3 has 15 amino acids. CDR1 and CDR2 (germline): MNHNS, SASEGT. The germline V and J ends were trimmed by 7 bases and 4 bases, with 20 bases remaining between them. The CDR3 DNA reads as TGTGCCAGCATTCCCCTTCGAGGAAAATTATACGAGCAGTACTTC. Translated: CASIPLRGKLYEQYF.

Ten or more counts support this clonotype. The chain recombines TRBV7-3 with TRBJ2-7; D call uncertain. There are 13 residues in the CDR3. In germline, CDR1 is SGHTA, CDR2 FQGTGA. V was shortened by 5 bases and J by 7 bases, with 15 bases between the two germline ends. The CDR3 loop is CASSPSLLGEQYF. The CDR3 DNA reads TGTGCCAGCAGCCCATCCCTTTTAGGGGAGCAGTACTTC.

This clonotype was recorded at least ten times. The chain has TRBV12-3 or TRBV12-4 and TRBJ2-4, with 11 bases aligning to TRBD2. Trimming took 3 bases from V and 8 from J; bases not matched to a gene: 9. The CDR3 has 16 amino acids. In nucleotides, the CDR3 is TGTGCCAGCAGTTTTATAGCGGGGGGGCGGAGGGACATTCAGTACTTC. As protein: CASSFIAGGRRDIQYF.

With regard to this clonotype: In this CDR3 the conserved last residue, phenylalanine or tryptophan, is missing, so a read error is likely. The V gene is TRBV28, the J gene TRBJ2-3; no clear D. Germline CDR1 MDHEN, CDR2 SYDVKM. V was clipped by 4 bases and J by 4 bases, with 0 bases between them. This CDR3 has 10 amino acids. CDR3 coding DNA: TGTGCCAGCAGTTCAGATACGCAGTATCTT. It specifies CASSSDTQYL.

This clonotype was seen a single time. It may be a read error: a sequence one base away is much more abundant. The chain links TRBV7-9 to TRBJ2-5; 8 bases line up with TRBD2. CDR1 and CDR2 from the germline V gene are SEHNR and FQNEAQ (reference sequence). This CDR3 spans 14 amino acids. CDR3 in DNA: TGTGCCAGCAGCTCCTCGGGGGGGTTGGAGATCCAGTACTTC. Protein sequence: CASSSSGGLEIQYF.

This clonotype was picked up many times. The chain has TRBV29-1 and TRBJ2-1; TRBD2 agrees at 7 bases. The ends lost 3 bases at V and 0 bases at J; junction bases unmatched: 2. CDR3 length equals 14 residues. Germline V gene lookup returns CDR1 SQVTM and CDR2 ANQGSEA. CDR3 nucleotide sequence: TGCAGCGTTGATTCGGGGGGCTCCTACAATGAGCAGTTCTTC. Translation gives CSVDSGGSYNEQFF.

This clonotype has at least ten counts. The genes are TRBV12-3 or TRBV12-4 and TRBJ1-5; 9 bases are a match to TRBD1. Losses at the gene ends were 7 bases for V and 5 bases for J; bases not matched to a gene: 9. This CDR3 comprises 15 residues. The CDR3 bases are TGTGCCAGCACCCTAGGTGGACAGGGGCATCAGCCCCAGCATTTT. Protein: CASTLGGQGHQPQHF.

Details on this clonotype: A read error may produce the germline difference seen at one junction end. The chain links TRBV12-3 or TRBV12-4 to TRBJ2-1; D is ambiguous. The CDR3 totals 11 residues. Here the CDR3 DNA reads TGTGCCAGCAGCCTCTACAATGATCAGTTCTTC. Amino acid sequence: CASSLYNDQFF.

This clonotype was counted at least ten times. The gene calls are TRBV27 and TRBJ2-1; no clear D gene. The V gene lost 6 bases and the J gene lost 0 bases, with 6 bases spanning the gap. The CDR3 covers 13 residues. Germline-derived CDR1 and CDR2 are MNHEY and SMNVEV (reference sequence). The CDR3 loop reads CASSLSSYNEQFF. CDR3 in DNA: TGTGCCAGCAGCTTGAGCTCCTACAATGAGCAGTTCTTC.

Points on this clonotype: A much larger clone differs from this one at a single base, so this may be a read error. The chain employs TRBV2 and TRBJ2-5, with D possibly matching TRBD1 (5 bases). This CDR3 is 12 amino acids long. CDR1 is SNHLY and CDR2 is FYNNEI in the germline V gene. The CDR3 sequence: CASSDREETEYF. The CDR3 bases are TGTGCCAGCAGTGACAGGGAAGAGACCGAGTACTTC.

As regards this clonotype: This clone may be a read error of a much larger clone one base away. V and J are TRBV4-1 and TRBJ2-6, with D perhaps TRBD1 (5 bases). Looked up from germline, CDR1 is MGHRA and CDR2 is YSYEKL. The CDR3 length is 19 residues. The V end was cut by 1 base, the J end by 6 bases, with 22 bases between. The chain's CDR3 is CASSQVLVGEGAEANVLTF. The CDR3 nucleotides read TGCGCCAGCAGCCAAGTTCTCGTAGGGGAAGGGGCTGAGGCCAACGTCCTGACTTTC.

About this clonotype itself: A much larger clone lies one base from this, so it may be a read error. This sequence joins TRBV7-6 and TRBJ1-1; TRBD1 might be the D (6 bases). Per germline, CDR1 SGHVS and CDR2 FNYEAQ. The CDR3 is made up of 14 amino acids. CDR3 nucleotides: TGTGCCAGCAGCTTCGGACAGTTGAACACTGGAGCTTTCTTT. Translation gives CASSFGQLNTGAFF.